This record looks at one T cell receptor (beta chain) sequence and its context. This entry belongs to a study of identical twins' blood T cells. As for the study in general: Around 12 libraries, six alpha and six beta, gave 50 million to 55 million reads.

The CDR3 sequence is 15 residues long. V lost 3 bases, J lost 4 bases, and 16 bases lay in between. The germline V gene has CDR1 MNHEY and CDR2 SMNVEV (reference sequence). TCRdb analysed the 5' RACE reads with MiXCR anew, one entry per CDR3 protein. The sample includes 400,000 or so distinct CDR3 sequences, roughly 28% of them seen just once. The receptor comes from a woman aged 18-49 years in good health. This chain links TRBV27 with TRBJ2-7; no clear D gene. The sequenced sample consisted of PBMCs. This CDR3 is CASSFRNRGLYEQYF. In DNA, the CDR3 is TGTGCCAGCAGTTTCCGAAACCGAGGATTATACGAGCAGTACTTC.